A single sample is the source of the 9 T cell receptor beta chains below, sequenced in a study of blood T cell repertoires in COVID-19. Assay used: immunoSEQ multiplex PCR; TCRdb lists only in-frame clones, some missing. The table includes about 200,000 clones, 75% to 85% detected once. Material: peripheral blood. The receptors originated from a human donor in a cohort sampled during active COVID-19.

CDR3 DNA: TGTGCCAGCAGCCCCGTGGGGGGGCAGATTGAAAAACTGTTTTTT. Protein sequence: CASSPVGGQIEKLFF. This sequence joins TRBV6-6 and TRBJ1-4; D may be TRBD1 (6 bases). Trimming removed 6 bases at V and 7 bases at J, with 18 bases between. The CDR3 has 15 amino acids. Germline CDR1 is MNHNY and CDR2 is SVGAGI (reference sequence).

CDR3 coding DNA: TGTGCCAGCAGCCCCGAGGGCGGGAGCCAAGCGGAGACCCAGTACTTC. It yields the protein CASSPEGGSQAETQYF. V usage is TRBV7-2 and J usage is TRBJ2-5, with 7 bases lining up with TRBD2. Germline-derived CDR1 and CDR2 are SGHTA and FQGNSA. V trimming: 5 bases; J trimming: 5 bases; junction bases outside the gene matches: 14. The CDR3 consists of 16 residues.

CDR3 sequence: CASSFVGQLNQPQHF. As DNA, the CDR3 is TGTGCCAGCAGTTTTGTGGGGCAGCTCAATCAGCCCCAGCATTTT. V gene TRBV27 combines with J gene TRBJ1-5; possibly TRBD1 for D (5 bases). Germline V gene data show CDR1 as MNHEY and CDR2 as SMNVEV (reference sequence). With 3 bases removed from V and 3 bases from J, the gap between germline ends came to 12 bases. This CDR3 is 15 amino acids long.

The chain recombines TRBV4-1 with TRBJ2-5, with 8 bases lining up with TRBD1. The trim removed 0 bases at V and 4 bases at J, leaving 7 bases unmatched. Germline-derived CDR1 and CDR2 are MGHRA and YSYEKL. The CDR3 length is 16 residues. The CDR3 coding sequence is TGCGCCAGCAGCCAAGAGGACAGGGTCGAAAGAGAGACCCAGTACTTC. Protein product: CASSQEDRVERETQYF.

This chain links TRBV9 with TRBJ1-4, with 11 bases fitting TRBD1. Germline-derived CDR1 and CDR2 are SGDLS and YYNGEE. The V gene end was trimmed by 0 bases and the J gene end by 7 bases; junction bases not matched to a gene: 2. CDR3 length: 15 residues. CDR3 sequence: CASSVDGTGGEKLFF. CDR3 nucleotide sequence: TGTGCCAGCAGCGTAGACGGGACAGGGGGTGAAAAACTGTTTTTT.

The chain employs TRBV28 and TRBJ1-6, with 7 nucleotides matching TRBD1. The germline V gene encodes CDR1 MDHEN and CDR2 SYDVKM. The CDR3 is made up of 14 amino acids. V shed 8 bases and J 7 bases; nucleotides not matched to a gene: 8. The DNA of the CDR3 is TGTGCCAGCGGGGACAGCAGTTCGAATTCACCCCTCCACTTT. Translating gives CASGDSSSNSPLHF.

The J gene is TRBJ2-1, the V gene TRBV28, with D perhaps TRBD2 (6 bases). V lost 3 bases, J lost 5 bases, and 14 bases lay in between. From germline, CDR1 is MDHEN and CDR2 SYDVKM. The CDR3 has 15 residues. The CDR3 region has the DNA TGTGCCAGCAGTTTTCGGCTAGCGAGGAACAATGAGCAGTTCTTC. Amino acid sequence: CASSFRLARNNEQFF.

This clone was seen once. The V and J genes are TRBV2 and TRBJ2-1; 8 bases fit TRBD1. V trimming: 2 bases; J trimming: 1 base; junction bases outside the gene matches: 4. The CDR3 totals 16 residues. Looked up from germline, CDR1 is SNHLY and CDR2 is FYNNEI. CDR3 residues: CASSERQGASYNEQFF. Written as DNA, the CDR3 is TGTGCCAGCAGTGAAAGGCAGGGGGCTTCCTACAATGAGCAGTTCTTC.

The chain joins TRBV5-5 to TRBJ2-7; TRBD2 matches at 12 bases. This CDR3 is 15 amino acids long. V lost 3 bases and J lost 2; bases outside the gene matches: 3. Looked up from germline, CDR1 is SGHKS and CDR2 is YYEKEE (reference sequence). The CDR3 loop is CASSSSSGRAYEQYF. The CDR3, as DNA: TGTGCCAGCAGCTCCTCTAGCGGGAGGGCCTACGAGCAGTACTTC.